This T cell receptor beta chain is drawn from a study of T and B cells in COVID-19 patients. Blood genomic DNA input for TRB amplification was 250-500 ng. Germline V gene sequence: CDR1 SGHVS, CDR2 FNYEAQ. The CDR3 spans 16 residues. Deletions cut 1 base from V and 0 bases from J, with 12 bases between. Multiplex PCR with BIOMED2 TRB-A/B primer pools amplified TRB rearrangements. MiXCR was run by TCRdb on the multiplex PCR reads, yielding one entry per CDR3 protein. The sample lists some 8,100 distinct CDR3 sequences; 30% to 45% were seen once. The sample taken for sequencing was blood. The rearrangement joins TRBV7-6 to TRBJ1-1; possible D gene TRBD1, 5 bases. This clonotype was sampled from a human donor with active COVID-19. Here the CDR3 DNA reads TGTGCCAGCAGCTTAGGTGCAGGGACCCTGAACACTGAAGCTTTCTTT. Its protein is CASSLGAGTLNTEAFF.